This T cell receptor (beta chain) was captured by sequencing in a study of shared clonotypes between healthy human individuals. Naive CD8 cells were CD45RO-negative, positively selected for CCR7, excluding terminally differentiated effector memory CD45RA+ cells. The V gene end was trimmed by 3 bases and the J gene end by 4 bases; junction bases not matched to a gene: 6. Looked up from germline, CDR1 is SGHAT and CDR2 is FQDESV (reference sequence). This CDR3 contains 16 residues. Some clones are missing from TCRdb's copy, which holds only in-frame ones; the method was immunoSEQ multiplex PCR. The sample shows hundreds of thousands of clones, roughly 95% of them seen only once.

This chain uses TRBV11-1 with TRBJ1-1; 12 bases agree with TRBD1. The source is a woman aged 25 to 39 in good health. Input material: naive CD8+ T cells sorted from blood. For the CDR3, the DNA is TGTGCCAGCAGCTTGGGGACAGGGGGCAGGGGCACTGAAGCTTTCTTT. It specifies CASSLGTGGRGTEAFF.